Listed below are T cell receptor beta chains from one sample, sequenced in a study of neurological immune-mediated disorders. MiXCR, run by TCRdb on the 5' RACE reads, gives a single entry per CDR3 protein. The sample consists of tens of thousands of distinct CDR3 sequences, just over 5% of them appearing once. Material: PBMCs. The receptors were gathered from a woman under 40 with multiple sclerosis. Both conserved end residues are part of each CDR3. Size tells how often a clone was seen (once, few, many) or the class of an expanded clone, and some rows leave it out.

v_gene,abundance,j_gene,len,CDR3aa
TRBV9,many,TRBJ2-6,15,CASSPGGSGANVLTF
TRBV29-1,-,TRBJ1-2,13,CSVEERTGVGYTF
TRBV24-1,many,TRBJ2-1,17,CATSDWGAGAGPNEQFF
TRBV2,few,TRBJ2-3,16,CASSGTSGRGTDTQYF
TRBV30,many,TRBJ2-7,16,CAWSVRTGTGDNEQYF
TRBV20-1,many,TRBJ2-7,17,CSAFQRELAGFSYEQYF
TRBV20-1,few,TRBJ2-3,11,CSVAGDETQYF
TRBV29-1,many,TRBJ2-2,15,CSVSGQGASTGELFF
TRBV18,many,TRBJ2-1,13,CASSPSQGNEQFF
TRBV20-1,many,TRBJ1-5,16,CSARREGGTSNQPQHF
TRBV7-9,-,TRBJ2-1,16,CASSYYRSSSYNEQFF
TRBV12-3/TRBV12-4,few,TRBJ2-1,17,CASSPRTSARSYNEQFF
TRBV5-8,many,TRBJ2-1,15,CASSPRGSSYNEQFF
TRBV20-1,many,TRBJ2-1,15,CSARQDRGTYNEQFF
TRBV6-5,many,TRBJ1-1,12,CATGPVNTEAFF
TRBV5-1,many,TRBJ1-1,16,CASSPGTGRNFAEAFF
TRBV4-2,many,TRBJ2-3,16,CASSQAGGPGTDTQYF